Listed here is a single T cell receptor (beta chain). The CDR3 spans 15 residues. Trimming cost V 4 bases and J 8 bases, with 17 bases left between them. Germline assignment: CDR1 LGHDT and CDR2 YNNKEL (reference sequence). How the authors handled the data: Amplifying reference gene primers gave estimates of nucleated cell counts. The assay was immunoSEQ multiplex PCR, and TCRdb's table has in-frame clones only and misses some. V, J and clone size are taken as reported in that table, and D and trimming were inferred from the DNA itself. The profile shows 200,000 to 250,000 clones, approximately 86% of them singletons. The sample originates from a study of blood T cell repertoires in COVID-19. About the research overall: COVID-19 samples from acute and convalescent phases originated in the United States, Italy and Spain. Sources were T cells, B-cell-depleted T cells, or PBMCs; the material itself was cDNA or gDNA.

This sequence joins TRBV3-1 (or the pseudogene TRBV3-2) and TRBJ1-4; no definite D call. Sequenced sample: peripheral blood. The clonotype originates from a man aged 55 to 70 with acute or convalescent COVID-19. The CDR3: CASSLQVGEGEKLFF. The CDR3 DNA is TGTGCCAGCAGCCTCCAAGTGGGCGAAGGAGAAAAACTGTTTTTT.